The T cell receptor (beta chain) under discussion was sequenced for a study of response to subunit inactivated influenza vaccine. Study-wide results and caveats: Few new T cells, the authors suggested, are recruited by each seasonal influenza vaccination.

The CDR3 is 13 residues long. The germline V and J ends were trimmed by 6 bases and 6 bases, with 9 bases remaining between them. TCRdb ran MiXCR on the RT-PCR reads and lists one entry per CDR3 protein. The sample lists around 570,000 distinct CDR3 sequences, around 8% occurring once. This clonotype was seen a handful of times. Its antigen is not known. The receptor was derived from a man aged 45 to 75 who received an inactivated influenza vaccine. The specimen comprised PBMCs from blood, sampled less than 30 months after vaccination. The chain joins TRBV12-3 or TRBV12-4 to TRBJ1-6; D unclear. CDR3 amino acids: CASRGSLNSPLHF. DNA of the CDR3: TGTGCCAGCAGGGGCTCTCTTAATTCACCCCTCCACTTT.